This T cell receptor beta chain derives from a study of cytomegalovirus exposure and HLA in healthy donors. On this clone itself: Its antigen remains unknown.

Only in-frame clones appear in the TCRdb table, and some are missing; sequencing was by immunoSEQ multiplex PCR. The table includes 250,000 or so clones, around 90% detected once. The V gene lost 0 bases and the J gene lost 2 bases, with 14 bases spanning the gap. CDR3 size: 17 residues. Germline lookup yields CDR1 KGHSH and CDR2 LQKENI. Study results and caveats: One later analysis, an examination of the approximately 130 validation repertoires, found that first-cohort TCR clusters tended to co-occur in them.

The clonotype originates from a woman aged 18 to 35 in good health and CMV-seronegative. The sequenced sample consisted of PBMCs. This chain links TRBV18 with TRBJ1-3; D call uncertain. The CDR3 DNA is TGTGCCAGCTCACCACCGTTAAGAAGCGGGGCTGGAAACACCATATATTTT. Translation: CASSPPLRSGAGNTIYF.